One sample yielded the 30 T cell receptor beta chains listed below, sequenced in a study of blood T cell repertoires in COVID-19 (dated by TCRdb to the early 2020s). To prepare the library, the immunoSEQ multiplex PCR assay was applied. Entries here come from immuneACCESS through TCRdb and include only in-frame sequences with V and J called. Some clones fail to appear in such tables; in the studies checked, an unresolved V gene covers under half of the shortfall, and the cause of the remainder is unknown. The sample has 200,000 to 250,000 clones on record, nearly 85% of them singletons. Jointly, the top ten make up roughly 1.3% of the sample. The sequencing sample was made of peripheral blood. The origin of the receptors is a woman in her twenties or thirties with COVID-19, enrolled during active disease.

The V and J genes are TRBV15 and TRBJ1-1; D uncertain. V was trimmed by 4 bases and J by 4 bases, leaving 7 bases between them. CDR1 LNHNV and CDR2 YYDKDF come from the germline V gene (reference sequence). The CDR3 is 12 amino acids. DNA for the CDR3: TGTGCCACCAGCAATGAGTTCACTGAAGCTTTCTTT. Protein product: CATSNEFTEAFF. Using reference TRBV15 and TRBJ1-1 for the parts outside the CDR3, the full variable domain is DAMVIQNPRYQVTQFGKPVTLSCSQTLNHNVMYWYQQKSSQAPKLLFHYYDKDFNNEADTPDNFQSRRPNTSFCFLDIRSPGLGDTAMYLCATSNEFTEAFFGQGTRLTVV.

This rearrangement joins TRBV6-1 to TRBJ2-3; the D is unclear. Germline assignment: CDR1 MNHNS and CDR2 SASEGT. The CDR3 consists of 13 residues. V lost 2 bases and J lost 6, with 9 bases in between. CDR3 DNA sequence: TGTGCCAGCAGTGAAACTCCTGCGGATACGCAGTATTTT. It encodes CASSETPADTQYF.

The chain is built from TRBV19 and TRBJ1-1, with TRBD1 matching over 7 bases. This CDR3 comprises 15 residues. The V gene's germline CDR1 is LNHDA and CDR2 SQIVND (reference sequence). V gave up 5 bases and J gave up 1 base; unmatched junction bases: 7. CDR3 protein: CASSSATGANTEAFF. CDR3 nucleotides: TGTGCCAGTAGTTCCGCTACAGGGGCGAACACTGAAGCTTTCTTT.

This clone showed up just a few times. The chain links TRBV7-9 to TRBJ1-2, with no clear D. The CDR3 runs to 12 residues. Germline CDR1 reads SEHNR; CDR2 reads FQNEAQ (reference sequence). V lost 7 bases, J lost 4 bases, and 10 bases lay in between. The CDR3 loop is CASTLTVYGYTF. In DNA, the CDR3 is TGTGCCAGCACCCTTACAGTCTATGGCTACACCTTC.

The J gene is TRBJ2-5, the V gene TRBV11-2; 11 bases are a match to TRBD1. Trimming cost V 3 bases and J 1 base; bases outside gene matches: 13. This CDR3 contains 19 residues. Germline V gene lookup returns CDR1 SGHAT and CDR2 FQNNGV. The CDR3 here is CASSFRDRGTGGIQETQYF. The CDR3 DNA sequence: TGTGCCAGCAGCTTCCGGGACAGGGGGACGGGAGGGATCCAAGAGACCCAGTACTTC. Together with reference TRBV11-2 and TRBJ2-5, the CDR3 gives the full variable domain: EAGVAQSPRYKIIEKRQSVAFWCNPISGHATLYWYQQILGQGPKLLIQFQNNGVVDDSQLPKDRFSAERLKGVDSTLKIQPAKLEDSAVYLCASSFRDRGTGGIQETQYFGPGTRLLVL.

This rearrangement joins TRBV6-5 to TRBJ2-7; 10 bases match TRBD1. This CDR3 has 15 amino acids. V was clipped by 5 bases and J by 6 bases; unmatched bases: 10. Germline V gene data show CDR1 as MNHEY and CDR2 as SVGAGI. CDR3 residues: CASSRRDRGLSEQYF. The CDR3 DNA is TGTGCCAGCAGTCGCCGGGACAGGGGACTGAGCGAGCAGTACTTC.

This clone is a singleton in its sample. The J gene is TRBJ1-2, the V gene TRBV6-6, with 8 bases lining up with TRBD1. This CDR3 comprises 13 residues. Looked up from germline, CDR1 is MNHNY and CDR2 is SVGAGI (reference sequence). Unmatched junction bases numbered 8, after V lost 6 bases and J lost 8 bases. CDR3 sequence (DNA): TGTGCCAGCAGACCGGACAGGGCGAAAGGCTACACCTTC. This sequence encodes CASRPDRAKGYTF.

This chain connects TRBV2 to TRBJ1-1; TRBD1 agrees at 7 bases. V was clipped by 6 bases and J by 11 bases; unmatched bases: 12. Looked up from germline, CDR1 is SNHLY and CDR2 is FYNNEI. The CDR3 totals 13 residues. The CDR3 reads CASRADSQGQAFF. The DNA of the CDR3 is TGTGCCAGCAGGGCCGATTCACAGGGGCAGGCTTTCTTT.

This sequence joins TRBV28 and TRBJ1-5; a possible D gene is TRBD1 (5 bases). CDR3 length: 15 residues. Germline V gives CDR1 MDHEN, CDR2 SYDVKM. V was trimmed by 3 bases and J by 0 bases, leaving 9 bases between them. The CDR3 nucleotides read TGTGCCAGCAGTTTGGTACAGGATAGCAATCAGCCCCAGCATTTT. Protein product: CASSLVQDSNQPQHF.

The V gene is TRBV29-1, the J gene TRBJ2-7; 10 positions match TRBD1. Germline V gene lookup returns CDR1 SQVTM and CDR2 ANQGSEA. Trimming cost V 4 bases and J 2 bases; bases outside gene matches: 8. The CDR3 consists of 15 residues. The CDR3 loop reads CSVVGGGTGAYEQYF. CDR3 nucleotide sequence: TGCAGCGTTGTGGGTGGCGGGACAGGGGCCTACGAGCAGTACTTC.

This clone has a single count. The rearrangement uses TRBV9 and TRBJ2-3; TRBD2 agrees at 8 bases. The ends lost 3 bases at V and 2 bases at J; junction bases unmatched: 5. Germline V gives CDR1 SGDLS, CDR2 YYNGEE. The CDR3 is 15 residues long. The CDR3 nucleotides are TGTGCCAGCAGCGGCAGCGGGAGCAACACAGATACGCAGTATTTT. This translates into CASSGSGSNTDTQYF.

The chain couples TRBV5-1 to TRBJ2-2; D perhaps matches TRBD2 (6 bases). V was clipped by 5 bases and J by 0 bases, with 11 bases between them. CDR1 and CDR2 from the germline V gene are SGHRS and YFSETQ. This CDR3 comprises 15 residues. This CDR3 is CASSFSGANTGELFF. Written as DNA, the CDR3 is TGCGCCAGCAGTTTTAGCGGAGCGAACACCGGGGAGCTGTTTTTT.

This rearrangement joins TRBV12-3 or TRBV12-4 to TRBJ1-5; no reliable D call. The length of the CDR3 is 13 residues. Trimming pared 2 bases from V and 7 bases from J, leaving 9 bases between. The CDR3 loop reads CASSLLPLQPQHF. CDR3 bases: TGTGCCAGCAGTTTATTACCACTCCAGCCCCAGCATTTT.

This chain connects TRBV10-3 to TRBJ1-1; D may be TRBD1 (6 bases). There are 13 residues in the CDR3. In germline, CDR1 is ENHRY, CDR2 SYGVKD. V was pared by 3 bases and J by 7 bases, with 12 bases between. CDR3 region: CAISEGHRVEAFF. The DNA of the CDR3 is TGTGCCATCAGTGAAGGGCACAGGGTTGAAGCTTTCTTT.

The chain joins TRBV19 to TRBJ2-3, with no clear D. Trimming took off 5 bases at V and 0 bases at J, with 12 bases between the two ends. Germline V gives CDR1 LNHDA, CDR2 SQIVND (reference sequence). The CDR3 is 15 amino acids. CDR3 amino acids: CASSLGGTSTDTQYF. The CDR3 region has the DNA TGTGCCAGTAGTCTTGGCGGAACAAGCACAGATACGCAGTATTTT.

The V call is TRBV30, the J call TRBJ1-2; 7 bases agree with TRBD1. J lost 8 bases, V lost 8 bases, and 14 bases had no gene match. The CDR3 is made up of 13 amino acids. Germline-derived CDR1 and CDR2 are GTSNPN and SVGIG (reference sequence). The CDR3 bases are TGTGCCCTGGACAAACAGGGGATATGGGGCTACACCTTC. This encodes CALDKQGIWGYTF.

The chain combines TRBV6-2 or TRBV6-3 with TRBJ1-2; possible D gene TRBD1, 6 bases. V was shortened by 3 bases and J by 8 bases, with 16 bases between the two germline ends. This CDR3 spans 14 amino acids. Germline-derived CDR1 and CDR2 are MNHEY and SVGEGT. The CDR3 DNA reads TGTGCCAGCAGTTATCCCGACAGGCTCTGGGGCTACACCTTC. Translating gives CASSYPDRLWGYTF.

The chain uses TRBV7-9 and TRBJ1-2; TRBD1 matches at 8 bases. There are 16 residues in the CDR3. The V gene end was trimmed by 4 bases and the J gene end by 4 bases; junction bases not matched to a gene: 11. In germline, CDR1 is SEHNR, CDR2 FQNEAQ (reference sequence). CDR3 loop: CASSWLGQEIFYGYTF. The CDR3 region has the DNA TGTGCCAGCAGCTGGCTGGGACAGGAGATTTTCTATGGCTACACCTTC.

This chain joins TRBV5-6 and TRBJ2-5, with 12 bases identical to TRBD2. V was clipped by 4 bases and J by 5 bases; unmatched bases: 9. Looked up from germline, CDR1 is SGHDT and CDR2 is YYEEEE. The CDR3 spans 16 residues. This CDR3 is CASSRLAGGPRETQYF. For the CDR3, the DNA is TGTGCCAGCAGCCGGCTAGCGGGGGGGCCTAGGGAGACCCAGTACTTC.

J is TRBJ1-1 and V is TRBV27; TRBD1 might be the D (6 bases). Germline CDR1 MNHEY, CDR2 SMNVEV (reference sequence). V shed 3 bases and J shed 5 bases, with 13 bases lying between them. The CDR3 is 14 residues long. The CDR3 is CASSFGQLGTEAFF. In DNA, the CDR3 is TGTGCCAGCAGTTTTGGACAGCTGGGGACTGAAGCTTTCTTT.

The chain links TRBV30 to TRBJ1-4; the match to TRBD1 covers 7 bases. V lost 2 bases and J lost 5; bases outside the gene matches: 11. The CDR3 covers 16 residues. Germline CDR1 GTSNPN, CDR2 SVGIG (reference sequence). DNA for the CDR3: TGTGCCTGGAGTTTTTCTACCGGGACAGAGAATGAAAAACTGTTTTTT. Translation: CAWSFSTGTENEKLFF.

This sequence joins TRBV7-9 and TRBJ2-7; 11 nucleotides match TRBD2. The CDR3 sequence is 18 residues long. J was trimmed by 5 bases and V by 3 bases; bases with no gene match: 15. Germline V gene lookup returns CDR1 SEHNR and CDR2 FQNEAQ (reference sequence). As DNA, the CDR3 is TGTGCCAGCAGCTTTTTTCCCCCCGAGACTAGCGGGACCCACGAGCAGTACTTC. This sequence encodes CASSFFPPETSGTHEQYF.

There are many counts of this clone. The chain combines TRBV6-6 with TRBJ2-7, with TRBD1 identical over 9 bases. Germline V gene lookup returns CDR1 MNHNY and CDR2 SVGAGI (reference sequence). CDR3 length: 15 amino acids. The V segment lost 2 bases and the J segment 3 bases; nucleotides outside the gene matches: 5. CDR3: CASSYPGQGNYEQYF. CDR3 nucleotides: TGTGCCAGCAGTTACCCCGGACAGGGGAACTACGAGCAGTACTTC.

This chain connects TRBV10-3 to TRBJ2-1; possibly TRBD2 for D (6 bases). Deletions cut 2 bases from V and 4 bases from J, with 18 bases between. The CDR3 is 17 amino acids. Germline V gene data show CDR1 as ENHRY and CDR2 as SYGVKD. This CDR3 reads CAISEGALAIGYNEQFF. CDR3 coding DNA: TGTGCCATCAGTGAGGGCGCACTAGCAATCGGTTACAATGAGCAGTTCTTC.

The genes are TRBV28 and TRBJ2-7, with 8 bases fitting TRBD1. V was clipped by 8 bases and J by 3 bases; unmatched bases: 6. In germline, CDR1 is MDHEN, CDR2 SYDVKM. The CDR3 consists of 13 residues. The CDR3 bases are TGTGCCAGCCGAGGACAGGGAAGCTACGAGCAGTACTTC. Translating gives CASRGQGSYEQYF.

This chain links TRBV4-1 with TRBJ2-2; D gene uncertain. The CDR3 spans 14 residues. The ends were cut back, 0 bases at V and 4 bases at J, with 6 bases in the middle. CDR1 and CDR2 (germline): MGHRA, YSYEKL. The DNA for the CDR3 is TGCGCCAGCAGCCAAGATCGCGTCACCGGGGAGCTGTTTTTT. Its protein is CASSQDRVTGELFF.

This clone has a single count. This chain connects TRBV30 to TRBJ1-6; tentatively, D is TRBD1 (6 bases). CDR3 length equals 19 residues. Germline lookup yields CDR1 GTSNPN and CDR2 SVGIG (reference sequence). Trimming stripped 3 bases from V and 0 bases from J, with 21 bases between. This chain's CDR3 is CAWSGEIRQASSYNSPLHF. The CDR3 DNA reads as TGTGCCTGGAGCGGAGAAATTAGACAGGCCAGCTCCTATAATTCACCCCTCCACTTT.

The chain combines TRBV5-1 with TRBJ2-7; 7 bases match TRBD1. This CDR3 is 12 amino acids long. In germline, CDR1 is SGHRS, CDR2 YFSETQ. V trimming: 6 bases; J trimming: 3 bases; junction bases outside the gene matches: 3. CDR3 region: CASMGTDYEQYF. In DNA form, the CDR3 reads TGCGCCAGCATGGGGACAGACTACGAGCAGTACTTC. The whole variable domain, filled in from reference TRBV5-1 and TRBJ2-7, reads KAGVTQTPRYLIKTRGQQVTLSCSPISGHRSVSWYQQTPGQGLQFLFEYFSETQRNKGNFPGRFSGRQFSNSRSEMNVSTLELGDSALYLCASMGTDYEQYFGPGTRLTVT.

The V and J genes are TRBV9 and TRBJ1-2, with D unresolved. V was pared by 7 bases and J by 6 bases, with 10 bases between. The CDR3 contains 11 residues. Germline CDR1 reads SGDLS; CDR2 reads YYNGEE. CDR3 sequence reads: CASEGVDGYTF. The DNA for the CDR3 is TGTGCCAGCGAGGGAGTTGATGGCTACACCTTC.

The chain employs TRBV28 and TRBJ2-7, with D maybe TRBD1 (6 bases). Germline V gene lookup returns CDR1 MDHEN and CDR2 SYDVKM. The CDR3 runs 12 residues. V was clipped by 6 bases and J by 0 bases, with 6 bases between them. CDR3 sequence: CASRTGSYEQYF. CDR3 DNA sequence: TGTGCCAGCAGGACAGGCTCCTACGAGCAGTACTTC. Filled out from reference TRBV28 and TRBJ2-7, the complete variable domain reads DVKVTQSSRYLVKRTGEKVFLECVQDMDHENMFWYRQDPGLGLRLIYFSYDVKMKEKGDIPEGYSVSREKKERFSLILESASTNQTSMYLCASRTGSYEQYFGPGTRLTVT.